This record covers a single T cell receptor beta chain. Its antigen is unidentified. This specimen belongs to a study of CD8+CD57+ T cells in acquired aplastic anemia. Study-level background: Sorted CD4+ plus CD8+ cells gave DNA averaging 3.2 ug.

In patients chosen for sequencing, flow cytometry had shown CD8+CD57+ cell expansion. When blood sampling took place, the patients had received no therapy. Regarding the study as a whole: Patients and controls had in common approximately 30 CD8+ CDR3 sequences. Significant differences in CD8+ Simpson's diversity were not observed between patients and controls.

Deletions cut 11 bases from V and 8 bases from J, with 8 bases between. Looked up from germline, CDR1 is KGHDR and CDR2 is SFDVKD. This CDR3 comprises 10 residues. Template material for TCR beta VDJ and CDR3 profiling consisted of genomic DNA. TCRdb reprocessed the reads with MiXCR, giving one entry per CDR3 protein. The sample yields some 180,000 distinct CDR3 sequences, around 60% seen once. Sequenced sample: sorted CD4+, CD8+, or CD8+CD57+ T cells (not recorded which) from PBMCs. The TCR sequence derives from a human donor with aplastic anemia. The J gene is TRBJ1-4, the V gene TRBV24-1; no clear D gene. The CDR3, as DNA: TGTGCCATCAGGAGGGAAAAACTGTTTTTT. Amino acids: CAIRREKLFF.